This T cell receptor beta chain was captured by sequencing in a study of blood T cell repertoires in COVID-19. Study summary: From the United States, Italy and Spain came samples of acute and convalescent COVID-19. PBMCs, B-cell-depleted T cells, or T cells provided the cDNA or gDNA that made up the material.

In the authors' methods: Scientists estimated how many nucleated cells there were by amplifying reference gene primers. Clones were read by immunoSEQ multiplex PCR, and TCRdb kept only the in-frame ones, dropping some. For V, J and clone size, that table is used; D and trimming come from the DNA. Of roughly 200,000 clones detected, 81% appear once; the ten largest clones hold about 8%. V was pared by 6 bases and J by 0 bases, with 8 bases of the junction left unmatched. Looked up from germline, CDR1 is MDHEN and CDR2 is SYDVKM. There are 16 residues in the CDR3. The sequenced sample was peripheral blood. This TCR was sampled from a woman of 80 years or more with acute or convalescent COVID-19. The chain combines TRBV28 with TRBJ2-3; 8 nucleotides match TRBD1. DNA of the CDR3: TGTGCCAGCAGCCGACAGGGGAGGACTAGCACAGATACGCAGTATTTT. This translates into CASSRQGRTSTDTQYF.